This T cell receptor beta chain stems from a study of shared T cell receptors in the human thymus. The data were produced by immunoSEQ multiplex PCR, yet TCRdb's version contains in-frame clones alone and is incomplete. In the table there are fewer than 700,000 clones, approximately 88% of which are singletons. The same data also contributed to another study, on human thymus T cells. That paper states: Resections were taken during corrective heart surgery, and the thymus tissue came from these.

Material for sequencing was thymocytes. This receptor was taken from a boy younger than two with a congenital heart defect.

In DNA, the CDR3 is TGCGCCAGCAGCGGAGGGACAGGGGGCTTTGAGACCCAGTACTTC. Translating gives CASSGGTGGFETQYF. The V call is TRBV5-1, the J call TRBJ2-5, with 12 bases that match TRBD1. Looked up from germline, CDR1 is SGHRS and CDR2 is YFSETQ. CDR3 length equals 15 residues. The V and J ends lost 4 bases and 5 bases, in that order; junction bases with no gene match: 6. Using reference TRBV5-1 and TRBJ2-5 for the parts outside the CDR3, the full variable domain is KAGVTQTPRYLIKTRGQQVTLSCSPISGHRSVSWYQQTPGQGLQFLFEYFSETQRNKGNFPGRFSGRQFSNSRSEMNVSTLELGDSALYLCASSGGTGGFETQYFGPGTRLLVL.